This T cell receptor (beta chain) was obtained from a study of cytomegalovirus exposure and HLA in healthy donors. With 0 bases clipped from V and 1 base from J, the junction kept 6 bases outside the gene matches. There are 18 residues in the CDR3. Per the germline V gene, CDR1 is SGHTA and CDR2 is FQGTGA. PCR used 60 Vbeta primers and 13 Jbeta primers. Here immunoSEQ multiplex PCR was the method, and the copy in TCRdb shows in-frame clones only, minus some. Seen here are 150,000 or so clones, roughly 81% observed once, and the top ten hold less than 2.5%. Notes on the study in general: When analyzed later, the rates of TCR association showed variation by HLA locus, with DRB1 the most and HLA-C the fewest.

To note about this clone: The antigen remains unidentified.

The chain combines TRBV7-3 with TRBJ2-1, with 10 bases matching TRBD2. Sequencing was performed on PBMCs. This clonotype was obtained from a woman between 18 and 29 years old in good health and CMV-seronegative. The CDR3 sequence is CASSLTAAGGPSYNEQFF. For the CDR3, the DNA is TGTGCCAGCAGCTTAACGGCAGCGGGAGGGCCTTCCTACAATGAGCAGTTCTTC.